This entry concerns a single TCR beta chain. The antigen is not known. The data were obtained in a study of cytomegalovirus exposure and HLA in healthy donors. Study-level points and caveats: Across all donors, roughly uniform sequencing depth was an assumption of the presence/absence analyses. CMV serostatus was the only immune exposure information that was available.

The V gene end was trimmed by 6 bases and the J gene end by 5 bases; junction bases not matched to a gene: 12. The CDR3 loop spans 16 amino acids. Germline V gives CDR1 SNHLY, CDR2 FYNNEI. The PCR had 60 Vbeta and 13 Jbeta primers. The assay was immunoSEQ multiplex PCR, and TCRdb's table has in-frame clones only and misses some. Of about 190,000 clones in the sample, around four fifths were seen once. Sample: PBMCs. The sequence was collected from a boy aged 2 to 9 in good health and CMV-seronegative. The chain links TRBV2 to TRBJ2-5; TRBD2 agrees at 10 bases. The CDR3 loop reads CASRPAGGPEWETQYF. The CDR3 DNA sequence: TGTGCCAGCAGGCCAGCGGGGGGGCCTGAATGGGAGACCCAGTACTTC.